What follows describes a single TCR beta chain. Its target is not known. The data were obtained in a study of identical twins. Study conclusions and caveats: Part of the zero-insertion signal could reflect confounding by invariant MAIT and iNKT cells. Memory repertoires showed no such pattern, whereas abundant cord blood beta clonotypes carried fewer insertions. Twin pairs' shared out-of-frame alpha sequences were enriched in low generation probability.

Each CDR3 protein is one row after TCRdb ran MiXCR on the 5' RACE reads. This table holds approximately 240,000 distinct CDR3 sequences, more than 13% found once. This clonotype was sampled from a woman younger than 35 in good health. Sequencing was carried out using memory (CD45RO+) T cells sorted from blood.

CDR3 sequence reads: CASKWMTDTGELFF. The CDR3 DNA sequence: TGCGCCAGCAAATGGATGACGGACACCGGGGAGCTGTTTTTT. The V and J genes are TRBV5-1 and TRBJ2-2; D remains ambiguous. The length of the CDR3 is 14 residues. The germline CDR1 and CDR2 sequences are SGHRS and YFSETQ. Trimming removed 6 bases from V and 3 bases from J, with 12 bases in between.